This is a list of T cell receptor beta chains from one sample in a study of shared clonotypes between healthy human individuals. Profiled with immunoSEQ multiplex PCR; TCRdb holds only in-frame clones, not every one. Among just over 95,000 clones listed, 67% were seen once. Sequencing was performed on memory CD8+ T cells sorted from blood. The receptor source for this set is a man aged 25-45 years in good health. CDR3s include the opening cysteine and the closing phenylalanine or tryptophan. The order of the fields is J gene, D gene, clone size, V gene, CDR3 protein, CDR3 DNA. The D gene is left open where the match is weak. Some rows have no size entry. The others give once, few or many, or a class for an expanded clone.

TRBJ2-1,TRBD2,NA,TRBV5-1,CASSLLGLAANEQFF,TGCGCCAGCAGCTTGCTTGGACTAGCGGCCAATGAGCAGTTCTTC
TRBJ2-1,NA,NA,TRBV7-8,CASSIRLGSANEQFF,TGTGCCAGCAGCATTAGGTTGGGATCTGCCAATGAGCAGTTCTTC
TRBJ2-7,NA,once,TRBV6-1,CASSDLAAETYEQYF,TGTGCCAGCAGTGATTTAGCTGCGGAGACCTACGAGCAGTACTTC
TRBJ2-5,NA,NA,TRBV6-6,CASTETPQETQYF,TGTGCCAGCACCGAGACGCCCCAAGAGACCCAGTACTTC
TRBJ1-5,NA,many,TRBV9,CASSVDGENQPQHF,TGTGCCAGCAGCGTAGACGGGGAGAATCAGCCCCAGCATTTT
TRBJ2-3,NA,NA,TRBV6-1,CASSVGLSTDTQYF,TGTGCCAGCAGTGTGGGTCTTAGCACAGATACGCAGTATTTT
TRBJ1-1,NA,NA,TRBV29-1,CSVEGGGNTEAFF,TGCAGCGTTGAAGGGGGAGGGAACACTGAAGCTTTCTTT
TRBJ2-7,TRBD2,NA,TRBV29-1,CSATTLGLAGVKYF,TGCAGCGCGACAACCCTGGGACTAGCGGGAGTCAAGTACTTC
TRBJ1-5,NA,NA,TRBV6-1,CASSAQDGSNQPQHF,TGTGCCAGCAGTGCCCAGGACGGAAGCAATCAGCCCCAGCATTTT
TRBJ2-7,NA,few,TRBV6-5,CASSPTLGNEQYF,TGTGCCAGCAGTCCCACATTAGGAAACGAGCAGTACTTC
TRBJ1-1,NA,NA,TRBV7-2,CASSLTSSRYGTEAFF,TGTGCCAGCAGCTTAACATCTTCCAGGTACGGGACTGAAGCTTTCTTT
TRBJ2-7,NA,many,TRBV25-1,CASSEGHIYEQYF,TGTGCCAGCAGTGAGGGACACATCTACGAGCAGTACTTC
TRBJ1-5,NA,NA,TRBV5-5,CASSFVGDSNQPQHF,TGTGCCAGCAGCTTCGTGGGAGATAGCAATCAGCCCCAGCATTTT
TRBJ1-4,NA,NA,TRBV15,CATSRVKGQGQEKLFF,TGTGCCACCAGCAGAGTCAAGGGTCAGGGGCAAGAAAAACTGTTTTTT
TRBJ2-1,NA,NA,TRBV11-2,CASSHTSAATYNEQFF,TGTGCCAGCAGCCACACCTCGGCGGCGACCTACAATGAGCAGTTCTTC
TRBJ1-1,NA,NA,TRBV5-3,CASSFGPGVAAFF,NA
TRBJ2-7,NA,NA,TRBV10-3,CAISDRDYEQYF,TGTGCCATCAGTGACCGAGACTACGAGCAGTACTTC
TRBJ1-1,NA,NA,TRBV6-4,CASSGPPFGRLDEAFF,TGTGCCAGCAGTGGCCCCCCCTTTGGACGCCTGGATGAAGCTTTCTTT